One sample yielded the 27 T cell receptor beta chains listed below, sequenced in a study of cytomegalovirus exposure and HLA in healthy donors. Method: immunoSEQ multiplex PCR; TCRdb's copy keeps in-frame clones and lacks some. The sample carries 70,000 to 80,000 clones, approximately 93% recorded once. The specimen sequenced was PBMCs. The receptors were sampled from a woman under 30 in good health and CMV-seropositive.

The CDR3 nucleotides are TGTGCCAGCAGTTACTCAGCCGGGACTGGCCAAGAGACCCAGTACTTC. Its translation: CASSYSAGTGQETQYF. V usage is TRBV6-5 and J usage is TRBJ2-5; weak D call: TRBD2 (6 bases). This CDR3 comprises 16 residues. Trimming stripped 0 bases from V and 1 base from J, with 12 bases between. Looked up from germline, CDR1 is MNHEY and CDR2 is SVGAGI.

V is TRBV13 and J is TRBJ1-2; 9 nucleotides agree with TRBD1. After removal of 5 bases from V and 1 base from J, the junction contained 8 bases not matched to a gene. Germline loops: CDR1 PRHDT, CDR2 FYEKMQ (reference sequence). The CDR3 spans 16 residues. The DNA for the CDR3 is TGTGCCAGCAGCGGGGGGACAGGGACGATTAACTATGGCTACACCTTC. Protein: CASSGGTGTINYGYTF.

A single count supports this clone. The J gene is TRBJ2-1, the V gene TRBV28, with TRBD1 matching 9 bases. The CDR3 contains 18 residues. V shed 4 bases and J 7 bases; nucleotides not matched to a gene: 17. From germline, CDR1 is MDHEN and CDR2 SYDVKM. This CDR3 is CASSSTGGSGLTANEQFF. CDR3 bases: TGTGCCAGCAGTTCAACAGGGGGCTCGGGTCTCACCGCTAATGAGCAGTTCTTC.

The chain joins TRBV5-1 to TRBJ2-7; 8 positions match TRBD2. The CDR3 is 14 amino acids. Looked up from germline, CDR1 is SGHRS and CDR2 is YFSETQ. J was trimmed by 6 bases and V by 4 bases; bases with no gene match: 9. The CDR3 reads CASSPSGGAVEQYF. The DNA for the CDR3 is TGCGCCAGCAGCCCTTCGGGGGGGGCGGTCGAGCAGTACTTC.

The chain links TRBV9 to TRBJ2-2; D is perhaps TRBD2 (5 bases). This CDR3 spans 12 amino acids. The germline CDR1 and CDR2 sequences are SGDLS and YYNGEE. Between the trimmed V and J ends, which lost 2 bases and 13 bases, there was a span of 12 bases. CDR3 in amino acids: CASSVSGMGLFF. In DNA form, the CDR3 reads TGTGCCAGCAGCGTTTCCGGGATGGGGCTGTTTTTT.

The chain couples TRBV5-6 to TRBJ2-1; maybe TRBD1 (6 bases). The CDR3 contains 13 residues. Germline CDR1 is SGHDT and CDR2 is YYEEEE. Trimming left V 3 bases short and J 6 bases short, with 10 bases between. This CDR3 reads CASSSRGFNEQFF. As DNA, the CDR3 is TGTGCCAGCAGCTCGAGGGGGTTCAATGAGCAGTTCTTC.

The J gene is TRBJ1-5, the V gene TRBV19, with D perhaps matching TRBD1 (6 bases). CDR3 size: 17 residues. CDR1 is LNHDA and CDR2 is SQIVND in the germline V gene (reference sequence). V lost 7 bases to trimming and J lost 2 bases, with 21 bases between them. CDR3 residues: CASTLFGGAPGNQPQHF. The CDR3 DNA sequence: TGTGCCAGTACCCTATTTGGGGGGGCGCCGGGCAATCAGCCCCAGCATTTT.

The rearrangement uses TRBV5-1 and TRBJ2-2; 12 positions match TRBD2. This CDR3 comprises 16 residues. The V segment lost 4 bases and the J segment 3 bases; nucleotides outside the gene matches: 4. Germline-derived CDR1 and CDR2 are SGHRS and YFSETQ. The CDR3 bases are TGCGCCAGCAGCCCTCCTAGCGGGGGGGACACCGGGGAGCTGTTTTTT. Protein: CASSPPSGGDTGELFF.

The chain is built from TRBV29-1 and TRBJ2-7; maybe TRBD2 (6 bases). This CDR3 has 13 residues. Germline CDR1 and CDR2: SQVTM and ANQGSEA. Trimming left V 6 bases short and J 3 bases short, with 15 bases between. DNA of the CDR3: TGCAGCGTCGGAGGAGGGGCCTTCTACGAGCAGTACTTC. Translated, it gives CSVGGGAFYEQYF.

The CDR3 region is CASSPWDSSYNEQFF. CDR3 DNA sequence: TGTGCCAGCAGCCCGTGGGACAGCTCCTACAATGAGCAGTTCTTC. The V call is TRBV11-2, the J call TRBJ2-1, with 7 positions matching TRBD1. The CDR3 loop spans 15 amino acids. V was pared by 5 bases and J by 0 bases, with 4 bases of the junction left unmatched. Germline loops: CDR1 SGHAT, CDR2 FQNNGV.

The chain recombines TRBV6-6 with TRBJ2-7; 7 positions agree with TRBD2. The germline gives CDR1 MNHNY, CDR2 SVGAGI (reference sequence). This CDR3 has 13 amino acids. Unmatched junction bases numbered 6, after V lost 6 bases and J lost 4 bases. In nucleotides, the CDR3 is TGTGCCAGCAGGCCACTAGCGATTTACGAGCAGTACTTC. Amino acids: CASRPLAIYEQYF.

The rearrangement joins TRBV4-1 to TRBJ1-4, with 7 bases fitting TRBD1. V trimming: 1 base; J trimming: 0 bases; junction bases outside the gene matches: 2. The CDR3 covers 16 residues. CDR1 is MGHRA, CDR2 YSYEKL, per germline. CDR3 nucleotides: TGCGCCAGCAGCCAAGGACAGGGAGCAACTAATGAAAAACTGTTTTTT. Protein product: CASSQGQGATNEKLFF.

This chain connects TRBV7-9 to TRBJ2-2, with D tentatively TRBD2 (7 bases). The V end was cut by 4 bases, the J end by 4 bases, with 10 bases between. Germline V gives CDR1 SEHNR, CDR2 FQNEAQ (reference sequence). The CDR3 runs 14 residues. The CDR3 DNA reads as TGTGCCAGCAGCTCAGGGGAGGGCACCGGGGAGCTGTTTTTT. Translated, it gives CASSSGEGTGELFF.

CDR3 sequence: CASSLGDRNTEAFF. The DNA of the CDR3 is TGCGCCAGCAGCTTAGGGGACAGGAACACTGAAGCTTTCTTT. This chain connects TRBV5-1 to TRBJ1-1; 7 bases map to TRBD1. The junction had 2 bases not matched to a gene; V was cut back by 2 bases and J by 1 base. The V gene's germline CDR1 is SGHRS and CDR2 YFSETQ. CDR3 length: 14 residues.

The chain employs TRBV6-1 and TRBJ2-5; TRBD2 aligns across 8 bases. The CDR3 sequence is 16 residues long. V was clipped by 2 bases and J by 4 bases; unmatched bases: 9. Germline V gene data show CDR1 as MNHNS and CDR2 as SASEGT. The CDR3, as DNA: TGTGCCAGCAGTGAATCGGGAGGGGCCCGCGGAGAGACCCAGTACTTC. Its protein is CASSESGGARGETQYF.

The V and J genes are TRBV7-3 and TRBJ2-7, with 11 bases identical to TRBD1. The CDR3 length is 15 residues. The V gene end was trimmed by 5 bases and the J gene end by 3 bases; junction bases not matched to a gene: 6. Germline lookup yields CDR1 SGHTA and CDR2 FQGTGA. The CDR3 protein is CASSVDRGRVYEQYF. CDR3 coding DNA: TGTGCCAGCAGCGTGGACAGGGGGCGCGTCTACGAGCAGTACTTC.

This chain joins TRBV7-3 and TRBJ1-2, with D possibly TRBD1 on 6 matching bases. The CDR3 sequence is 15 residues long. Germline loops: CDR1 SGHTA, CDR2 FQGTGA. V was cut by 1 base and J by 4 bases, with 13 bases left in between. CDR3 DNA: TGTGCCAGCAGCTTAAGCCCAGGGGAGGGCTATGGCTACACCTTC. This codes for CASSLSPGEGYGYTF.

The rearrangement uses TRBV10-3 and TRBJ2-2; no firm D call. The length of the CDR3 is 16 residues. Trimming took off 0 bases at V and 3 bases at J, with 11 bases between the two ends. Germline-derived CDR1 and CDR2 are ENHRY and SYGVKD. CDR3 sequence (DNA): TGTGCCATCAGTGAGTCCGGGTCGGTAGACACCGGGGAGCTGTTTTTT. It specifies CAISESGSVDTGELFF.

The CDR3: CASSLDSGHQSSYEQYF. In DNA, the CDR3 is TGTGCCAGCAGCTTAGATTCGGGACACCAGAGCTCCTACGAGCAGTACTTC. The chain links TRBV11-2 to TRBJ2-7; a possible D gene is TRBD1 (6 bases). CDR3 length: 17 residues. With 0 bases removed from V and 0 bases from J, the gap between germline ends came to 15 bases. CDR1 is SGHAT, CDR2 FQNNGV, per germline. The variable domain in full, with the rest retrieved from reference TRBV11-2 and TRBJ2-7, is EAGVAQSPRYKIIEKRQSVAFWCNPISGHATLYWYQQILGQGPKLLIQFQNNGVVDDSQLPKDRFSAERLKGVDSTLKIQPAKLEDSAVYLCASSLDSGHQSSYEQYFGPGTRLTVT.

The chain is built from TRBV28 and TRBJ2-1, with 9 nucleotides matching TRBD2. Trimming removed 5 bases from V and 0 bases from J; junction bases left unmatched: 14. Germline CDR1 and CDR2: MDHEN and SYDVKM. This CDR3 has 19 amino acids. The DNA for the CDR3 is TGTGCCAGCAGTACCCCGACTAGCGGCCTAAGAAGCTCCTACAATGAGCAGTTCTTC. It yields the protein CASSTPTSGLRSSYNEQFF.

The J gene is TRBJ2-7, the V gene TRBV9; 7 nucleotides align to TRBD1. The CDR3 totals 14 residues. Trimming cost V 4 bases and J 1 base; bases outside gene matches: 5. Per the germline V gene, CDR1 is SGDLS and CDR2 is YYNGEE. As DNA, the CDR3 is TGTGCCAGCAGCCCCAGGACAGGTTCCTACGAGCAGTACTTC. It encodes CASSPRTGSYEQYF.

The rearrangement uses TRBV7-2 and TRBJ1-2; 9 positions agree with TRBD1. The junction had 12 bases not matched to a gene; V was cut back by 4 bases and J by 6 bases. The CDR3 is made up of 16 amino acids. The germline CDR1 and CDR2 sequences are SGHTA and FQGNSA. The chain's CDR3 is CASSSAMGQGLNGYTF. As DNA, the CDR3 is TGTGCCAGCAGCTCCGCAATGGGACAGGGCTTGAATGGCTACACCTTC.

The chain carries TRBV28 and TRBJ1-4; a weak D match, TRBD1 (6 bases). Germline V gene data show CDR1 as MDHEN and CDR2 as SYDVKM. The CDR3 length is 16 residues. V was cut by 1 base and J by 3 bases, with 12 bases left in between. The CDR3 is CASSLLGQRANEKLFF. CDR3 coding DNA: TGTGCCAGCAGTTTATTAGGACAGAGAGCTAATGAAAAACTGTTTTTT.

Remarks on this clone: The DNA is left out, because the CDR3 cannot be placed on it with certainty; the CDR3 is given as TCRdb lists it. This rearrangement joins TRBV28 to TRBJ2-1; the table's D call TRBD2 went unverified against the DNA. A total of 14 residues make up the CDR3, ends included. The V gene's germline CDR1 is MDHEN and CDR2 SYDVKM. The CDR3 spells CASSLLVAGGNEFF.

The chain couples TRBV7-3 to TRBJ1-1; TRBD1 aligns across 8 bases. This CDR3 spans 15 amino acids. Germline lookup yields CDR1 SGHTA and CDR2 FQGTGA. V trimming: 3 bases; J trimming: 1 base; junction bases outside the gene matches: 4. CDR3 nucleotide sequence: TGTGCCAGCAGCTTTGCCGGGACAGGGAACACTGAAGCTTTCTTT. It translates to CASSFAGTGNTEAFF.

The table lists this clone with a count of one. The V call is TRBV7-2, the J call TRBJ2-7, with a possible D match to TRBD2 (6 bases). Trimming removed 1 base at V and 2 bases at J, with 12 bases between. The germline gives CDR1 SGHTA, CDR2 FQGNSA. The CDR3 spans 15 residues. The DNA of the CDR3 is TGTGCCAGCAGCTTAGGCGGGACGGTAGCCTACGAGCAGTACTTC. This gives the protein CASSLGGTVAYEQYF.

This chain connects TRBV19 to TRBJ2-1; 15 bases align to TRBD2. The CDR3 totals 17 residues. The junction had 6 bases not matched to a gene; V was cut back by 5 bases and J by 4 bases. Germline CDR1 LNHDA, CDR2 SQIVND (reference sequence). The CDR3 spells CASSPWTSGRGYNEQFF. CDR3 sequence (DNA): TGTGCCAGTAGTCCCTGGACTAGCGGGAGGGGTTACAATGAGCAGTTCTTC.